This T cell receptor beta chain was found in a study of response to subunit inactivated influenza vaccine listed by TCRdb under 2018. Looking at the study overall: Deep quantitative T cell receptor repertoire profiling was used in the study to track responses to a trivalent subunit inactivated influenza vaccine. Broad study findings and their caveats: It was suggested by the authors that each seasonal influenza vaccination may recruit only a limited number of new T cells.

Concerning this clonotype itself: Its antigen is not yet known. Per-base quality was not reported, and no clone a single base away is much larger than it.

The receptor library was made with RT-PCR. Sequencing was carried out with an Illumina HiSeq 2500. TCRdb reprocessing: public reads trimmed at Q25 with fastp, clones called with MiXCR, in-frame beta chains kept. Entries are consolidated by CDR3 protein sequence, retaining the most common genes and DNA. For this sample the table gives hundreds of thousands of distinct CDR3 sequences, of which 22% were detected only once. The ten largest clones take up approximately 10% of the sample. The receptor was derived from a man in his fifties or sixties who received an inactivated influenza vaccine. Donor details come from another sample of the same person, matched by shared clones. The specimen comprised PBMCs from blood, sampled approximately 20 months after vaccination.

Read as DNA, the sequence is TGTGCCAGCAGACATCTGACAGGCCCTATCTCCTACGAGCAGTACTTC. This sequence encodes CASRHLTGPISYEQYF. This chain joins TRBV13 to TRBJ2-7, and perhaps TRBD1 as D gene, on 6 matching bases. V and J are truncated by 6 bases and 0 bases respectively, leaving an intervening sequence of 18 bases. The CDR3 spans 16 residues, from the cysteine through the phenylalanine. Just CDR3 DNA is preserved here, 48 bases in frame from base 1. CDR1 and CDR2, looked up from the germline V gene (reference sequence), are PRHDT and FYEKMQ.